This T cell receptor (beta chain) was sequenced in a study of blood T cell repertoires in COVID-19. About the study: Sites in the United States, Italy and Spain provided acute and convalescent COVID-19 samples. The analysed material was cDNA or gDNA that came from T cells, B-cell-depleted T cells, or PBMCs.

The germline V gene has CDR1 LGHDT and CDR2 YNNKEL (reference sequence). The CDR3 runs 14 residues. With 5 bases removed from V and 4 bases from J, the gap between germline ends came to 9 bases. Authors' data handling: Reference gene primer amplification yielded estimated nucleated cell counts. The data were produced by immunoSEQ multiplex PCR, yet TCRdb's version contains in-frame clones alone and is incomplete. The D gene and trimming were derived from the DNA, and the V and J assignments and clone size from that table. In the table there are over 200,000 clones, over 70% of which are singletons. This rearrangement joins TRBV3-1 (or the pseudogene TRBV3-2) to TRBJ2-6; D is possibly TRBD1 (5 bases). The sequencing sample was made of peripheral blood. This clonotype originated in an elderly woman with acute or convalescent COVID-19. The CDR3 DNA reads TGTGCCAGCAGCAGGCAGGGAGGGGCCAACGTCCTGACTTTC. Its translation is CASSRQGGANVLTF.